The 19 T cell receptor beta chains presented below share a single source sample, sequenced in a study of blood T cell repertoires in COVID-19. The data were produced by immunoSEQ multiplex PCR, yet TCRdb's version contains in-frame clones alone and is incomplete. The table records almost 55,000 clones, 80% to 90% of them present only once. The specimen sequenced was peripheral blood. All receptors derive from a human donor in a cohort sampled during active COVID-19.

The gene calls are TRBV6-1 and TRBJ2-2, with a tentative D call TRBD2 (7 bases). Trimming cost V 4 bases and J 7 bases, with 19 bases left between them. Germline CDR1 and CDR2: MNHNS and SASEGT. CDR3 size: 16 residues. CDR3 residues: CASSGRGGRTGGELFF. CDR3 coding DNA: TGTGCCAGCAGTGGAAGGGGGGGGCGAACGGGCGGGGAGCTGTTTTTT.

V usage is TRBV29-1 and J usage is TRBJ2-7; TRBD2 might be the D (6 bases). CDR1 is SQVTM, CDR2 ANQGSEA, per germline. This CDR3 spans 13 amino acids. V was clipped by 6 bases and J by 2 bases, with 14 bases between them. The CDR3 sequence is CSVTLWEAYEQYF. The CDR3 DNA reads TGCAGCGTGACCCTTTGGGAGGCCTACGAGCAGTACTTC.

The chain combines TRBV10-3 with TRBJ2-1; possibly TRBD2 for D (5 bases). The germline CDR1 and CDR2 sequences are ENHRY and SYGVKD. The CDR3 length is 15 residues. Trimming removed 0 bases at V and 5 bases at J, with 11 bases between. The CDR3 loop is CAISESTRADNEQFF. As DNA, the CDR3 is TGTGCCATCAGTGAGTCAACTAGAGCCGACAATGAGCAGTTCTTC.

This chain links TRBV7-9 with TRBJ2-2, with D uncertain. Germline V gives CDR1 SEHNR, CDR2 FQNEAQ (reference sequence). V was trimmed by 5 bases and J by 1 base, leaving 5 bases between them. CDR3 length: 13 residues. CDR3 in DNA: TGTGCCAGCAGCCCAGTGAACACCGGGGAGCTGTTTTTT. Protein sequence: CASSPVNTGELFF. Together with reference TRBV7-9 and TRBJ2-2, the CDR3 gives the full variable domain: DTGVSQNPRHKITKRGQNVTFRCDPISEHNRLYWYRQTLGQGPEFLTYFQNEAQLEKSRLLSDRFSAERPKGSFSTLEIQRTEQGDSAMYLCASSPVNTGELFFGEGSRLTVL.

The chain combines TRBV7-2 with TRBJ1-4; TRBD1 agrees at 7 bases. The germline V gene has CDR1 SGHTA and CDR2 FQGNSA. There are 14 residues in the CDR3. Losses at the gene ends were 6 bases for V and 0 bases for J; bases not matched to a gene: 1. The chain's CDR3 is CASRQGATNEKLFF. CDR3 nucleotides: TGTGCCAGCAGGCAGGGGGCAACTAATGAAAAACTGTTTTTT.

This CDR3 reads CASSYPGYEQYF. The DNA of the CDR3 is TGTGCCAGCAGTTACCCCGGTTACGAGCAGTACTTC. The chain carries TRBV6-6 and TRBJ2-7; D remains ambiguous. Germline CDR1 reads MNHNY; CDR2 reads SVGAGI (reference sequence). Trimming removed 2 bases at V and 4 bases at J, with 6 bases between. This CDR3 has 12 residues.

CDR3 sequence reads: CASSLRSYNEQFF. CDR3 sequence (DNA): TGTGCCAGTAGTTTGCGCTCCTACAATGAGCAGTTCTTC. V and J are TRBV19 and TRBJ2-1, with no clear D. The CDR3 is 13 residues long. Germline CDR1 is LNHDA and CDR2 is SQIVND (reference sequence). V gave up 5 bases and J gave up 0 bases, with 5 bases separating them.

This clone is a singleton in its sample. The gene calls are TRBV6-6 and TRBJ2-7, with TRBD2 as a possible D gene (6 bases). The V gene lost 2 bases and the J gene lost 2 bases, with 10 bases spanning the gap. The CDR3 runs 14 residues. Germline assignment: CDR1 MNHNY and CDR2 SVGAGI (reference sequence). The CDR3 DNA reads TGTGCCAGCAGTTACGACGGGGGAGCCTACGAGCAGTACTTC. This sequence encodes CASSYDGGAYEQYF.

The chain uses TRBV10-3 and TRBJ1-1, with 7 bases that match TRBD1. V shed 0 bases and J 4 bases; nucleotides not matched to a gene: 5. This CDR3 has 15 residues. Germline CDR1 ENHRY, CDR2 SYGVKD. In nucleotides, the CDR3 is TGTGCCATCAGTGAGTCCGACAGGGACGCCACTGAAGCTTTCTTT. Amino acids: CAISESDRDATEAFF.

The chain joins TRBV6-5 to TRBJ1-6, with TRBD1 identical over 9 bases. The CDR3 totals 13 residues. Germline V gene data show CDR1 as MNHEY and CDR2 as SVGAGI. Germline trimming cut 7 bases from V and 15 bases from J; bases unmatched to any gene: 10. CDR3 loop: CASTRTGDLLLHF. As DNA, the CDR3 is TGTGCCAGCACCCGGACAGGGGATTTACTCCTCCACTTT.

The CDR3 sequence is CASSFLTGANTEAFF. DNA for the CDR3: TGCGCCAGCAGCTTTCTGACAGGGGCGAACACTGAAGCTTTCTTT. The chain combines TRBV5-1 with TRBJ1-1, with 8 bases that match TRBD1. This CDR3 is built from 15 residues. Trimming removed 2 bases from V and 1 base from J; junction bases left unmatched: 4. The germline CDR1 and CDR2 sequences are SGHRS and YFSETQ.

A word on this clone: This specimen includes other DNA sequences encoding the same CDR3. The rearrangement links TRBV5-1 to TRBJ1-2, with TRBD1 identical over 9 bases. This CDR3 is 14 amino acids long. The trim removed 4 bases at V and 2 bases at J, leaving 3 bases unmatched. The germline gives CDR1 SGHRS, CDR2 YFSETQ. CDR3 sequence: CASSPGQGNYGYTF. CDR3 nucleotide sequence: TGCGCCAGCAGCCCGGGACAGGGAAACTATGGCTACACCTTC.

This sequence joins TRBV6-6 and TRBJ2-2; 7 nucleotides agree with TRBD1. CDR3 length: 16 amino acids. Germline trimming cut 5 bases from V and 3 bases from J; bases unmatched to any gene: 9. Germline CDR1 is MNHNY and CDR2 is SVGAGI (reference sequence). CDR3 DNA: TGTGCCAGCAGTCTCTACGCAGGGGGAGACACCGGGGAGCTGTTTTTT. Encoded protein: CASSLYAGGDTGELFF.

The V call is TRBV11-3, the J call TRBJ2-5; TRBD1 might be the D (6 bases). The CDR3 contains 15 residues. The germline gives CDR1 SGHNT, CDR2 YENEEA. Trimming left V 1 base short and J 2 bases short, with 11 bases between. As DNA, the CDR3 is TGTGCCAGCAGCTTAGTCAGGGGAGAGCAAGAGACCCAGTACTTC. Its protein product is CASSLVRGEQETQYF.

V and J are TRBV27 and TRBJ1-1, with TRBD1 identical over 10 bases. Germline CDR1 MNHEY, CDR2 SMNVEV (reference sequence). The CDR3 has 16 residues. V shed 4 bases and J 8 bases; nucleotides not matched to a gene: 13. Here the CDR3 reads CASSSDRGRRRTEAFF. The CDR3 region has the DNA TGTGCCAGCAGTTCCGACAGGGGGCGTAGGAGAACCGAAGCTTTCTTT.

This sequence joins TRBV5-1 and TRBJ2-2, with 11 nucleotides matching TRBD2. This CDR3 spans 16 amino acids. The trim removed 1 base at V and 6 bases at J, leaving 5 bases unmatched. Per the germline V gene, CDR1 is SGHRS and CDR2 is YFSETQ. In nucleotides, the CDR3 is TGCGCCAGCAGCTTGACTAGCGGGAGAAACGCCGGGGAGCTGTTTTTT. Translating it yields CASSLTSGRNAGELFF.

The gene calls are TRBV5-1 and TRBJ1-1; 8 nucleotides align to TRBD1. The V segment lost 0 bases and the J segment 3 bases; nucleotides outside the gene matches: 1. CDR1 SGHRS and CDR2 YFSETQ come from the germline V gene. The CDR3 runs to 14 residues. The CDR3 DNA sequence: TGCGCCAGCAGCTTGGCGACAGGGGACACTGAAGCTTTCTTT. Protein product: CASSLATGDTEAFF.

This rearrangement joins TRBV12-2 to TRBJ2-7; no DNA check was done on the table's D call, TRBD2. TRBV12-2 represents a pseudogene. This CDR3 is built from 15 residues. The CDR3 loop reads CASRLVPLLPYEQYF. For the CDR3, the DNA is TGTGCAAGTCGCTTAGTCCCTCTCCTTCCCTACGAGCAGTACTTC.

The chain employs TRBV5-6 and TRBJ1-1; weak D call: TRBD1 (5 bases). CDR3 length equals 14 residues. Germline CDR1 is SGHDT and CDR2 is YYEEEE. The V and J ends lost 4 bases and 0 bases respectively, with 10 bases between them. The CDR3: CASSPRGLNTEAFF. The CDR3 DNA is TGTGCCAGCAGCCCGCGGGGGTTGAACACTGAAGCTTTCTTT.